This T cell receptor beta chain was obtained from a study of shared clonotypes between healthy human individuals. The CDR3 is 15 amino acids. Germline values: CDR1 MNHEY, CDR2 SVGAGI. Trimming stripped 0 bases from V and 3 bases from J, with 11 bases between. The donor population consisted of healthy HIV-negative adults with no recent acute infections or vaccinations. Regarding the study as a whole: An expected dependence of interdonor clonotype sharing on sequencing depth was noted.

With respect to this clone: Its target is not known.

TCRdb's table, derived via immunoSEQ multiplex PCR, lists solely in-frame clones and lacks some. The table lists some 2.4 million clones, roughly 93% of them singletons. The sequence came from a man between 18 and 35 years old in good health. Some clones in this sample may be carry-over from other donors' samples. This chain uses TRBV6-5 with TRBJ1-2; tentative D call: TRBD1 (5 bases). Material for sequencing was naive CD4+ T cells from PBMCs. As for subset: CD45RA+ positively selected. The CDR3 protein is CASSYSGVDDYGYTF. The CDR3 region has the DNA TGTGCCAGCAGTTACTCAGGGGTAGATGACTATGGCTACACCTTC.